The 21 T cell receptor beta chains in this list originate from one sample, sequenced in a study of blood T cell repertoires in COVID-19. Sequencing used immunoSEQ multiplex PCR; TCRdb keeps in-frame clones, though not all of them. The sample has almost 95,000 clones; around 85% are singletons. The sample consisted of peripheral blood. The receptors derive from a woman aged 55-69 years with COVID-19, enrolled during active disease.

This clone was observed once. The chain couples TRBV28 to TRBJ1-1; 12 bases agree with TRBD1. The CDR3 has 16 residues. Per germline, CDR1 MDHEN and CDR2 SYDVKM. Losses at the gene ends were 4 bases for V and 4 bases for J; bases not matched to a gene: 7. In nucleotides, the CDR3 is TGTGCCAGCAGTTCCCCGGGACAGGGGGCGGGCACTGAAGCTTTCTTT. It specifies CASSSPGQGAGTEAFF.

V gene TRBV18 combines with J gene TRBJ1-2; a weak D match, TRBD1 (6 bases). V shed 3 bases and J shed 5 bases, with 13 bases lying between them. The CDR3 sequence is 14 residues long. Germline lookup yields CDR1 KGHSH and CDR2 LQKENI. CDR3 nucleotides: TGTGCCAGCTCACCCCCGGGACATGAATATGGCTACACCTTC. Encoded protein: CASSPPGHEYGYTF.

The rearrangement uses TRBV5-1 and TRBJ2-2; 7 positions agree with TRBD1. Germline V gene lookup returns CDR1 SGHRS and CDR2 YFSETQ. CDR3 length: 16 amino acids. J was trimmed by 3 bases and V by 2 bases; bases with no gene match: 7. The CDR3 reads CASSFKTGSYTGELFF. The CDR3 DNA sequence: TGCGCCAGCAGCTTTAAGACAGGGTCCTACACCGGGGAGCTGTTTTTT. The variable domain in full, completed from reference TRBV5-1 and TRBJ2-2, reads KAGVTQTPRYLIKTRGQQVTLSCSPISGHRSVSWYQQTPGQGLQFLFEYFSETQRNKGNFPGRFSGRQFSNSRSEMNVSTLELGDSALYLCASSFKTGSYTGELFFGEGSRLTVL.

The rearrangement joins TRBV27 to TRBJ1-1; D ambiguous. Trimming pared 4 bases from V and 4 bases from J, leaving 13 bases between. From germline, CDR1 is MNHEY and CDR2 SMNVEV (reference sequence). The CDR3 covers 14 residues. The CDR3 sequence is CASSSPSGGTEAFF. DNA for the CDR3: TGTGCCAGCAGTTCCCCCTCAGGAGGCACTGAAGCTTTCTTT.

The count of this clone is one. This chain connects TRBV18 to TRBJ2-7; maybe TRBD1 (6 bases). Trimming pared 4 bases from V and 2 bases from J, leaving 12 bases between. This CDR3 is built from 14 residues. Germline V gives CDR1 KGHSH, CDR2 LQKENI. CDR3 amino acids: CASSLQGIPYEQYF. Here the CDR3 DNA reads TGTGCCAGCTCACTACAGGGCATCCCCTACGAGCAGTACTTC.

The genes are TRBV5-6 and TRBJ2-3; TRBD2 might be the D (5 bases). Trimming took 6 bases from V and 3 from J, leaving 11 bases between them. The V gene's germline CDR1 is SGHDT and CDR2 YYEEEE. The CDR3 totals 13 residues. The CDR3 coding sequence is TGTGCCAGCATCCAGACGGGGACAGATACGCAGTATTTT. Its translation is CASIQTGTDTQYF.

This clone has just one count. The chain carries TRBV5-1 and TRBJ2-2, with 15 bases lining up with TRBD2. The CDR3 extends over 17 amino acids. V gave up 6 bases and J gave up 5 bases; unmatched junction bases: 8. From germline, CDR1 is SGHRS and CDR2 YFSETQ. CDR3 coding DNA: TGCGCCAGCATTCGGACTAGCGGGGGGGCCGGGACCGGGGAGCTGTTTTTT. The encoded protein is CASIRTSGGAGTGELFF.

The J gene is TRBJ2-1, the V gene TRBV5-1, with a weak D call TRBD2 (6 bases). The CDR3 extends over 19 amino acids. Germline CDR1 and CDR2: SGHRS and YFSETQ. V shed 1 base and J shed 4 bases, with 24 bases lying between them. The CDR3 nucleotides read TGCGCCAGCAGCTTGCCAGCCCGGTCAGGGCCAGGGAGGTACAATGAGCAGTTCTTC. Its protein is CASSLPARSGPGRYNEQFF.

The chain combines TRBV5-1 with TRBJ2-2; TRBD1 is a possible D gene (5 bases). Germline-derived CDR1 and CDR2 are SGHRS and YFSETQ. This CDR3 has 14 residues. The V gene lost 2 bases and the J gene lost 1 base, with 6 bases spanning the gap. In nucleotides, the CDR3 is TGCGCCAGCAGCTTCGACAGGAACACCGGGGAGCTGTTTTTT. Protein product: CASSFDRNTGELFF.

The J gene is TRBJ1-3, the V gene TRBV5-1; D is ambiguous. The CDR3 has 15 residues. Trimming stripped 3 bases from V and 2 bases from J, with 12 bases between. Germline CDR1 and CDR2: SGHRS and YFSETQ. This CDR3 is CASSSPDTTGNTIYF. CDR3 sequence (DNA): TGCGCCAGCAGCTCCCCCGATACTACTGGAAACACCATATATTTT. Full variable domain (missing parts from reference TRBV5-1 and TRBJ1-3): KAGVTQTPRYLIKTRGQQVTLSCSPISGHRSVSWYQQTPGQGLQFLFEYFSETQRNKGNFPGRFSGRQFSNSRSEMNVSTLELGDSALYLCASSSPDTTGNTIYFGEGSWLTVV.

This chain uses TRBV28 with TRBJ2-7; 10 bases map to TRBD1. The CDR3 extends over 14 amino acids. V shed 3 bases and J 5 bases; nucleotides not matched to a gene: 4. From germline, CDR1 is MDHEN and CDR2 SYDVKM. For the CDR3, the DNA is TGTGCCAGCAGTTTGGGACAGGGGAACCACGAGCAGTACTTC. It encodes CASSLGQGNHEQYF.

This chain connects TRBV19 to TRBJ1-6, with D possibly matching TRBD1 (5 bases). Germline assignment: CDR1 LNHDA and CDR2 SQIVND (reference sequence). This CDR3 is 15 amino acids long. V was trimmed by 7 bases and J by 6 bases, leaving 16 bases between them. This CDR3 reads CASIPSTDSNSPLHF. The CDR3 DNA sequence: TGTGCCAGTATCCCCTCGACAGATTCTAATTCACCCCTCCACTTT.

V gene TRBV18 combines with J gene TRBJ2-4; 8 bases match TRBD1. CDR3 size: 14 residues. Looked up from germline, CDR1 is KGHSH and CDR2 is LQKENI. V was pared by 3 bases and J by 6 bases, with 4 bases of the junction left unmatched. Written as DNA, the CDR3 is TGTGCCAGCTCACCGAGACAGGGGCCAAACATTCAGTACTTC. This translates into CASSPRQGPNIQYF.

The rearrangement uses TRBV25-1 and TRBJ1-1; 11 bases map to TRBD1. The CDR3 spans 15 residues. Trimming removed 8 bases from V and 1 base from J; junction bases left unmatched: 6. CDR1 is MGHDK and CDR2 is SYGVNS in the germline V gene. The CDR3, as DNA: TGTGCCAGCGGAGAGGGACAGGGGGAGAACACTGAAGCTTTCTTT. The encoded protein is CASGEGQGENTEAFF.

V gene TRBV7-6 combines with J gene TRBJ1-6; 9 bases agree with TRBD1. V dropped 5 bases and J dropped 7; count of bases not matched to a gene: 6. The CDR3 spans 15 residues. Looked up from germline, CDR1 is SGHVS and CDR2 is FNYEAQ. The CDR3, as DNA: TGTGCCAGCAGCCTCGGGACAGGGCTAAATTCACCCCTCCACTTT. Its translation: CASSLGTGLNSPLHF.

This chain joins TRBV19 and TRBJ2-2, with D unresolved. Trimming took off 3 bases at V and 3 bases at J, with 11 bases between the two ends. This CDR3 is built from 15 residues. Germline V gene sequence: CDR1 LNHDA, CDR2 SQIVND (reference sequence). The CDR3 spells CASSIRQDYTGELFF. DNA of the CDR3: TGTGCCAGTAGTATTCGTCAGGATTACACCGGGGAGCTGTTTTTT.

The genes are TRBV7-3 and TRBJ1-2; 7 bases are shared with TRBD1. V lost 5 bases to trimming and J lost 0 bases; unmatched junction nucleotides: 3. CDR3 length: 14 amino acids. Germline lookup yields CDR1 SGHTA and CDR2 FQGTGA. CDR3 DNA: TGTGCCAGCAGCCCAGGGACAGCTAACTATGGCTACACCTTC. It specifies CASSPGTANYGYTF.

The CDR3 is CASRLDPGQQETQYF. For the CDR3, the DNA is TGTGCAAGTCGCTTGGACCCGGGACAACAAGAGACCCAGTACTTC. The V gene is TRBV12-2, the J gene TRBJ2-5; the DNA was not compared with TRBD1, the D call given in the table. TRBV12-2 is termed a pseudogene. The CDR3 covers 15 residues.

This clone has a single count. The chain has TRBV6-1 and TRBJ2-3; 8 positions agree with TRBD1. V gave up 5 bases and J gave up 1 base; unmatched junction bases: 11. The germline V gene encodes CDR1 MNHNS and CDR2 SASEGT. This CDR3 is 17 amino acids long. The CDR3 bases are TGTGCCAGCAGTAAAGTAACAGGGGGTGGGGGCACAGATACGCAGTATTTT. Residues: CASSKVTGGGGTDTQYF.

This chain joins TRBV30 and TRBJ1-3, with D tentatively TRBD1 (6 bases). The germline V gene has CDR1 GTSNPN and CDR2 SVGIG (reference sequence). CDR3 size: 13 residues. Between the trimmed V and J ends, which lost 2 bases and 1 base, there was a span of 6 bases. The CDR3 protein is CAWSQGSGNTIYF. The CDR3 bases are TGTGCCTGGAGTCAGGGGTCTGGAAACACCATATATTTT.

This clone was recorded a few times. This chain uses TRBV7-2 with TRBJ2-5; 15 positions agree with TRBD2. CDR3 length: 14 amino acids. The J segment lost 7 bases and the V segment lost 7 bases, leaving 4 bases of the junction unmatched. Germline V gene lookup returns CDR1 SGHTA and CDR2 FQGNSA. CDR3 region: CASNQGLAGGTQYF. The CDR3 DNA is TGTGCCAGCAACCAGGGACTAGCGGGAGGGACCCAGTACTTC.